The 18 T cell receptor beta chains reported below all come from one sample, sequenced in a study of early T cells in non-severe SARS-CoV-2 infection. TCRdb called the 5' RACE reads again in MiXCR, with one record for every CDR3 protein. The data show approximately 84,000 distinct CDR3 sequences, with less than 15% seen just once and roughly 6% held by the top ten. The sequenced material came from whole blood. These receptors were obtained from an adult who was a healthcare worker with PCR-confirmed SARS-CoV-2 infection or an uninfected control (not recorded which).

The CDR3 protein is CTSSFVLTESYEQYF. The CDR3, as DNA: TGTACCAGCAGCTTTGTTCTTACTGAATCCTACGAGCAGTACTTC. The chain carries TRBV7-2 and TRBJ2-7, with D unclear. Trimming shortened V by 3 bases and J by 1 base, and 13 bases separated the two germline ends. This CDR3 has 15 residues. CDR1 SGHTA and CDR2 FQGNSA come from the germline V gene.

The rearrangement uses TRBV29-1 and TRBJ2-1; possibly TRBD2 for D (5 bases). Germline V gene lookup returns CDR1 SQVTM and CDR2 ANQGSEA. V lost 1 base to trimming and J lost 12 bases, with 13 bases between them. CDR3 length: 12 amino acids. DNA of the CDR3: TGCAGCGTTGAAGTTTGGTCCGAGGGGCAGTTCTTC. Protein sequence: CSVEVWSEGQFF.

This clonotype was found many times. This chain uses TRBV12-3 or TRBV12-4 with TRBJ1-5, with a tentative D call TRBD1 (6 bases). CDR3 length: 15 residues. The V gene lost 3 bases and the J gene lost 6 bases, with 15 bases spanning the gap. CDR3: CASSFQGRGAQPQHF. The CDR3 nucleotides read TGTGCCAGCAGTTTCCAGGGCAGGGGCGCTCAGCCCCAGCATTTT.

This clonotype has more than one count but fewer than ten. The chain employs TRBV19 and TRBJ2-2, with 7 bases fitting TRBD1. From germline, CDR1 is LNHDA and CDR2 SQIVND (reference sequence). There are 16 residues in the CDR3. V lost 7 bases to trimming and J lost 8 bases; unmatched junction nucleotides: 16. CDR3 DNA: TGTGCCAGTAATGGCCCGGGACAGAGGTTCGGAGGGGAGCTGTTTTTT. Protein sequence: CASNGPGQRFGGELFF.

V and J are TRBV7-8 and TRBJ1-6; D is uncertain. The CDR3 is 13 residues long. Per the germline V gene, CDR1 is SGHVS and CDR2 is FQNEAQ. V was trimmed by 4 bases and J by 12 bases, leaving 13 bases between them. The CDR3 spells CASSSGLVLPLHF. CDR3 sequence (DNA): TGTGCCAGCAGCTCCGGGCTCGTCTTACCCCTCCACTTT.

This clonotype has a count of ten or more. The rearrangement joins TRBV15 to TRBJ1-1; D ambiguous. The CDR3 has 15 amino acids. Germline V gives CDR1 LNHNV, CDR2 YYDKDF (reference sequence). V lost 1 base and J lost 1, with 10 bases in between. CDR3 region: CATSRGQGRNTEAFF. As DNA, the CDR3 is TGTGCCACCAGCAGAGGACAAGGGAGGAACACTGAAGCTTTCTTT.

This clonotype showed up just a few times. CDR3 amino acids: CASSPRGGGETQYF. The DNA for the CDR3 is TGTGCCAGCAGCCCCAGGGGTGGTGGAGAGACCCAGTACTTC. The chain carries TRBV7-7 and TRBJ2-5; D is perhaps TRBD1 (6 bases). Germline loops: CDR1 SSHAT, CDR2 FNYEAQ (reference sequence). This CDR3 spans 14 amino acids. The V and J ends lost 5 bases and 4 bases respectively, with 14 bases between them.

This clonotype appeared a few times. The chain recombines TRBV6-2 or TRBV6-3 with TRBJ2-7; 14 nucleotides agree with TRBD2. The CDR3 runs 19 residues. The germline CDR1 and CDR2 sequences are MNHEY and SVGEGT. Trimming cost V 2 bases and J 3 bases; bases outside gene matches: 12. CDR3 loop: CASSYPTSGRVLQSYEQYF. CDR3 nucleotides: TGTGCCAGCAGTTACCCGACTAGCGGGAGGGTCCTACAAAGCTACGAGCAGTACTTC.

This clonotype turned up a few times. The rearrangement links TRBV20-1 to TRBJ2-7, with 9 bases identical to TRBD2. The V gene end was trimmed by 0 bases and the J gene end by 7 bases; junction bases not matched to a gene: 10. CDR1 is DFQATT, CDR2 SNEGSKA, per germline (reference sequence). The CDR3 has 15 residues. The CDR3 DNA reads TGCAGTGCTAGAGATGGTGGCAGCGGGGGGATAGAGCAGTACTTC. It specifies CSARDGGSGGIEQYF.

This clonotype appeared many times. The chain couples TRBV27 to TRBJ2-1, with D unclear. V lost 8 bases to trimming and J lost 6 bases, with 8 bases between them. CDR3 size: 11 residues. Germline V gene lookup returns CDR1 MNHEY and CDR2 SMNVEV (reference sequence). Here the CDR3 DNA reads TGTGCCAGCTTTAGGCGCAATGAGCAGTTCTTC. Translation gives CASFRRNEQFF.

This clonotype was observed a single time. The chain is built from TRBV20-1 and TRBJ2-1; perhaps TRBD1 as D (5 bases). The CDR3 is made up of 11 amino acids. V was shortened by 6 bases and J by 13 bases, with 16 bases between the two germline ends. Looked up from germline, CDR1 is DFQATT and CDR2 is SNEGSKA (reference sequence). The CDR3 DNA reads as TGCAGTGCCCGGGCACAGGCTAACCAGTTCTTC. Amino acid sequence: CSARAQANQFF.

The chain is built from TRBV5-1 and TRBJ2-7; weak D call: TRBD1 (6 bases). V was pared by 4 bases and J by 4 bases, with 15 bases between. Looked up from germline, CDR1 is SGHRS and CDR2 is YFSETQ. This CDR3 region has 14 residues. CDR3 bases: TGCGCCAGCAGCCTATCTACAGGGTATTACGAGCAGTACTTC. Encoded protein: CASSLSTGYYEQYF.

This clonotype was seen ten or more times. The CDR3 protein is CASLRLAGVGEQFF. In nucleotides, the CDR3 is TGTGCGAGCTTACGACTAGCGGGAGTCGGTGAGCAGTTCTTC. The chain recombines TRBV7-9 with TRBJ2-1, with 12 bases lining up with TRBD2. The length of the CDR3 is 14 residues. The germline gives CDR1 SEHNR, CDR2 FQNEAQ (reference sequence).

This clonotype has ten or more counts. CDR3 coding DNA: TGCGCCAGCAGCTCCGGGACTAGGAACACCGGGGAGCTGTTTTTT. It codes for CASSSGTRNTGELFF. This chain connects TRBV5-1 to TRBJ2-2; 8 nucleotides line up with TRBD2. Per germline, CDR1 SGHRS and CDR2 YFSETQ. This CDR3 region has 15 residues. J lost 1 base, V lost 3 bases, and 2 bases had no gene match.

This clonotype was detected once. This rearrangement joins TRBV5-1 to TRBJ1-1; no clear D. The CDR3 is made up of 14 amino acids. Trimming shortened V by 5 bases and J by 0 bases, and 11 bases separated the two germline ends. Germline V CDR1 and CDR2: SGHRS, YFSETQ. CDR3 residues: CASRPTGMNTEAFF. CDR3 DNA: TGCGCCAGCAGGCCCACGGGAATGAACACTGAAGCTTTCTTT. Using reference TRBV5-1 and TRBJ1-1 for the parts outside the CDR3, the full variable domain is KAGVTQTPRYLIKTRGQQVTLSCSPISGHRSVSWYQQTPGQGLQFLFEYFSETQRNKGNFPGRFSGRQFSNSRSEMNVSTLELGDSALYLCASRPTGMNTEAFFGQGTRLTVV.

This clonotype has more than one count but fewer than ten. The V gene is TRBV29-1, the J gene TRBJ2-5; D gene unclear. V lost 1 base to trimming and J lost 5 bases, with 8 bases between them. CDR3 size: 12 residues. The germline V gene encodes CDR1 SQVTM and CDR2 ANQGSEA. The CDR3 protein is CSVEGLGETQYF. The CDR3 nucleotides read TGCAGCGTTGAAGGGCTAGGGGAGACCCAGTACTTC.

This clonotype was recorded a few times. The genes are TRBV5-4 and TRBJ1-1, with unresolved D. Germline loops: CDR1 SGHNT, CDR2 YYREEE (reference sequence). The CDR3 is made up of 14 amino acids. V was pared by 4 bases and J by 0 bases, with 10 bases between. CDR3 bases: TGTGCCAGCAGCAGAGATGAGGTGAACACTGAAGCTTTCTTT. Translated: CASSRDEVNTEAFF.

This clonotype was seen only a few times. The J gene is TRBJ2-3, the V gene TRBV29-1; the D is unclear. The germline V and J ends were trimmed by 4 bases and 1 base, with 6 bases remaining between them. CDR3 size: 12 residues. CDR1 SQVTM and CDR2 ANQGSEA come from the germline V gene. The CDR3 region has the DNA TGCAGCGTTGGGGCAGGCACAGATACGCAGTATTTT. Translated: CSVGAGTDTQYF.